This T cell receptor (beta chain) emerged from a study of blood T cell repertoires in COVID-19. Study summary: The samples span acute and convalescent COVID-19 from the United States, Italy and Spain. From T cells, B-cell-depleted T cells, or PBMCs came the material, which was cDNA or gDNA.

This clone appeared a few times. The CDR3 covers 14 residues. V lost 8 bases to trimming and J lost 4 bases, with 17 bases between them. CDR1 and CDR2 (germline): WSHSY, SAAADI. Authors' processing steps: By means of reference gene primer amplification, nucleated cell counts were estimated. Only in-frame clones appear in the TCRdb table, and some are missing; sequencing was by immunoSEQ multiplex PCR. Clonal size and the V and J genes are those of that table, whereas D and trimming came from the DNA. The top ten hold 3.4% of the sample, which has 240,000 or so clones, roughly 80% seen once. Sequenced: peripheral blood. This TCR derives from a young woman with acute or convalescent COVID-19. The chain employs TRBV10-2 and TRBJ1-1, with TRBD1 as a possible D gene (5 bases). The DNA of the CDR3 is TGCGCCAGCGCCCTTATTGGGGCAGGCACTGAAGCTTTCTTT. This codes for CASALIGAGTEAFF.